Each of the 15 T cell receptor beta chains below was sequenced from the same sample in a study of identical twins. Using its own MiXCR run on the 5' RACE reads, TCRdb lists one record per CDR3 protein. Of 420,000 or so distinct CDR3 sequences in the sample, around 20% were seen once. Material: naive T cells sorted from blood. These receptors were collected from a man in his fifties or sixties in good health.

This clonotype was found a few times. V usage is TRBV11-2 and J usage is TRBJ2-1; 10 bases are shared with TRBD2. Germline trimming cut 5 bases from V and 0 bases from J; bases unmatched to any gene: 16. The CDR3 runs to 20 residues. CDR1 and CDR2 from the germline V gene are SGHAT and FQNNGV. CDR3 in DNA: TGTGCCAGCAGCATACGGCCACTAGCGGGAACGATCGGCTCCTACAATGAGCAGTTCTTC. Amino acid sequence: CASSIRPLAGTIGSYNEQFF. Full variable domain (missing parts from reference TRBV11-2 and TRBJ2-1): EAGVAQSPRYKIIEKRQSVAFWCNPISGHATLYWYQQILGQGPKLLIQFQNNGVVDDSQLPKDRFSAERLKGVDSTLKIQPAKLEDSAVYLCASSIRPLAGTIGSYNEQFFGPGTRLTVL.

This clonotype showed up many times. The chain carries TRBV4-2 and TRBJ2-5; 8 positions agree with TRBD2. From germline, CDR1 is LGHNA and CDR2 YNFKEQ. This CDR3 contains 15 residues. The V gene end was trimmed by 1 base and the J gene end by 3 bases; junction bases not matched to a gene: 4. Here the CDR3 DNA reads TGTGCCAGCAGCCAAGCCGGGGGGGGTGAAGAGACCCAGTACTTC. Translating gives CASSQAGGGEETQYF.

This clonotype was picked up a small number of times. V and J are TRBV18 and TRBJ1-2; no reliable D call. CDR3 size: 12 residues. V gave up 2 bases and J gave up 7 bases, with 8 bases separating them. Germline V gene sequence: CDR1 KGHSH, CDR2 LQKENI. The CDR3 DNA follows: TGTGCCAGCTCACCAAGGGAGGGTGGCTACACCTTC. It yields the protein CASSPREGGYTF.

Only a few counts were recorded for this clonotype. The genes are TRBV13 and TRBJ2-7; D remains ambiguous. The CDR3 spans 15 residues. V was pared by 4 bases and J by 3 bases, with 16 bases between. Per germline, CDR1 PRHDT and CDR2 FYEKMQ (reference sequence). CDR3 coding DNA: TGTGCCAGCAGCTCCACAGTGGTTACGTTCTACGAGCAGTACTTC. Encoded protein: CASSSTVVTFYEQYF. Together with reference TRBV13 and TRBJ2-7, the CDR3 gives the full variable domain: AAGVIQSPRHLIKEKRETATLKCYPIPRHDTVYWYQQGPGQDPQFLISFYEKMQSDKGSIPDRFSAQQFSDYHSELNMSSLELGDSALYFCASSSTVVTFYEQYFGPGTRLTVT.

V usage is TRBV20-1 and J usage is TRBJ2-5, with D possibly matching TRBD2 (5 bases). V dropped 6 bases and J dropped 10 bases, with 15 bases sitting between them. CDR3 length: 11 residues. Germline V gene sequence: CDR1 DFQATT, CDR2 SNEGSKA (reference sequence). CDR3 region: CSAHYSVLQYF. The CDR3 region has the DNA TGCAGTGCACACTATAGCGTTCTCCAGTACTTC.

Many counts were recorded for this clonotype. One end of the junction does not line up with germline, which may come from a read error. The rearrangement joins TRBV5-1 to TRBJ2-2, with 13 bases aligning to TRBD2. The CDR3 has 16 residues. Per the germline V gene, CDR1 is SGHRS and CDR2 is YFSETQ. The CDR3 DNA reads TGCGCCAGCAGCCGCACTAGCGGGGGGGCATCCGGGGAGCTTTTTTTT. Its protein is CASSRTSGGASGELFF.

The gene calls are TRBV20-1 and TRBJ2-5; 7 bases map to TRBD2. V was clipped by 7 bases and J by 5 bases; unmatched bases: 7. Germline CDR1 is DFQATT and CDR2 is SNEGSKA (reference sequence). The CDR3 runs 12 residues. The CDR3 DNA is TGCAGTGGGGGGGGTCTTGTTGAGACCCAGTACTTC. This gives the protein CSGGGLVETQYF.

Here the CDR3 reads CASSFGINTEAFF. CDR3 nucleotides: TGTGCCAGCAGTTTCGGGATCAACACTGAAGCTTTCTTT. The chain joins TRBV27 to TRBJ1-1; D unresolved. Germline V lookup: CDR1 MNHEY, CDR2 SMNVEV (reference sequence). This CDR3 is built from 13 residues. Trimming pared 3 bases from V and 2 bases from J, leaving 7 bases between.

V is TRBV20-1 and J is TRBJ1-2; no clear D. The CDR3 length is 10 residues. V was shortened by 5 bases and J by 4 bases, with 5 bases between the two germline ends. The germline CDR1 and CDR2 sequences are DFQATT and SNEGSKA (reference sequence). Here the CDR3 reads CSAETYGYTF. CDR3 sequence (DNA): TGCAGTGCTGAGACCTATGGCTACACCTTC.

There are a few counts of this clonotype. DNA of the CDR3: TGTGCCAGCAGCCAAGATGTGGGGACGCAGTATTTT. Translation: CASSQDVGTQYF. The genes are TRBV14 and TRBJ2-3; D is unclear. Germline V gene sequence: CDR1 SGHDN, CDR2 FVKESK. The CDR3 is 12 residues long. V lost 0 bases and J lost 9, with 7 bases in between.

The chain's CDR3 is CASSFLTGGSDGYTF. The CDR3 bases are TGCGCCAGCAGCTTTTTAACAGGGGGTAGTGATGGCTACACCTTC. The chain joins TRBV5-1 to TRBJ1-2, with TRBD1 matching 8 bases. V shed 2 bases and J 6 bases; nucleotides not matched to a gene: 9. From germline, CDR1 is SGHRS and CDR2 YFSETQ. This CDR3 comprises 15 residues.

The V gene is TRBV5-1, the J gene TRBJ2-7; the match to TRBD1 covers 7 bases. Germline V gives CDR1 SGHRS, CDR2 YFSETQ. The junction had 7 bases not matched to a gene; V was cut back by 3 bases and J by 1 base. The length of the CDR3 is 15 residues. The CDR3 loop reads CASSSPPTGSYEQYF. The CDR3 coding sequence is TGCGCCAGCAGCTCCCCTCCGACAGGGTCCTACGAGCAGTACTTC.

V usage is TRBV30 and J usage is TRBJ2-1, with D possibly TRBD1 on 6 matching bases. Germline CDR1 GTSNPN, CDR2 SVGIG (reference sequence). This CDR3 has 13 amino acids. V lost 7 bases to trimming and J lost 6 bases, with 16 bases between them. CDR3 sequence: CAYPKGRGNEQFF. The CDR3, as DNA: TGTGCCTACCCCAAAGGCAGGGGCAATGAGCAGTTCTTC.

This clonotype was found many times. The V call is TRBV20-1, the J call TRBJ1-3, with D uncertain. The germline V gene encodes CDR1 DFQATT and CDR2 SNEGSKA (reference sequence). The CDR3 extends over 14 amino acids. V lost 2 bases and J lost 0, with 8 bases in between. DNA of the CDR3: TGCAGTGCTAGAAGACGGGGCTCTGGAAACACCATATATTTT. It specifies CSARRRGSGNTIYF.

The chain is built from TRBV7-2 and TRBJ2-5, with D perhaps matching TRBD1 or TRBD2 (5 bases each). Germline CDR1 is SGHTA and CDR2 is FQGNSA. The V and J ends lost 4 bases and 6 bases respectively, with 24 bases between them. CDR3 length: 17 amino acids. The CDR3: CASSSRQSGPTGKTQYF. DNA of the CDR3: TGTGCCAGCAGCTCTCGCCAATCGGGACCCACTGGGAAGACCCAGTACTTC.